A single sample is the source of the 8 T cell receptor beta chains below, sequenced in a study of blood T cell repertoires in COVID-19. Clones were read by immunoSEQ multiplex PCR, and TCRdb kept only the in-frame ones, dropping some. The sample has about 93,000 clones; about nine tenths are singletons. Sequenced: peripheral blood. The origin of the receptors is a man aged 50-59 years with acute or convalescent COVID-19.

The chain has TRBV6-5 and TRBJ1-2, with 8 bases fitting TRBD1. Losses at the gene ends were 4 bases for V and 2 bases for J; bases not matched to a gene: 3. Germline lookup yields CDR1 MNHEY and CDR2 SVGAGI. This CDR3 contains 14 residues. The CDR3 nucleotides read TGTGCCAGCAGTTTTAGACAGGGGAACTATGGCTACACCTTC. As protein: CASSFRQGNYGYTF.

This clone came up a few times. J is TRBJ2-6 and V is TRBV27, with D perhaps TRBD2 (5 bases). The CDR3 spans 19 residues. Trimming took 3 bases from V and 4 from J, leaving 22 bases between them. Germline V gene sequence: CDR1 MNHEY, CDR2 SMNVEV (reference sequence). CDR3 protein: CASSFIAGPRVFGANVLTF. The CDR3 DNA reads TGTGCCAGCAGTTTTATCGCTGGTCCGAGGGTATTCGGGGCCAACGTCCTGACTTTC.

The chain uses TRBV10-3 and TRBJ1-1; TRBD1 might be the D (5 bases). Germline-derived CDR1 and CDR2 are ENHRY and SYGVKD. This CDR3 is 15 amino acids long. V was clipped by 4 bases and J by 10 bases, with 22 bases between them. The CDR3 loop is CAISGAAGGNGAAFF. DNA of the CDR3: TGTGCCATCAGTGGGGCGGCGGGGGGGAACGGAGCAGCTTTCTTT.

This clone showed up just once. CDR3 DNA: TGTGCCAGCAGCTTCGGGGGGGCCAGGGCGCAGTATTTT. This codes for CASSFGGARAQYF. The V gene is TRBV5-6, the J gene TRBJ2-3, with TRBD2 identical over 8 bases. Germline loops: CDR1 SGHDT, CDR2 YYEEEE. CDR3 length equals 13 residues. The V and J ends lost 2 bases and 10 bases, in that order; junction bases with no gene match: 6.

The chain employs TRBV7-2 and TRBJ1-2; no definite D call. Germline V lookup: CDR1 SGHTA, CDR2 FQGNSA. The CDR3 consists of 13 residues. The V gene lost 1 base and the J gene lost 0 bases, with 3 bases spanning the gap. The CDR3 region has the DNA TGTGCCAGCAGCTTAGTAGCTAACTATGGCTACACCTTC. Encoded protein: CASSLVANYGYTF.

The DNA for the CDR3 is TGCGCCAGCAGCTCGCTATCGCCGCTCTCTGGGGCCAACGTCCTGACTTTC. It codes for CASSSLSPLSGANVLTF. This chain joins TRBV5-1 and TRBJ2-6; no clear D. The CDR3 contains 17 residues. Germline V gene sequence: CDR1 SGHRS, CDR2 YFSETQ. Between the trimmed V and J ends, which lost 3 bases and 0 bases, there was a span of 13 bases. The complete variable domain, with remaining parts taken from reference TRBV5-1 and TRBJ2-6, reads KAGVTQTPRYLIKTRGQQVTLSCSPISGHRSVSWYQQTPGQGLQFLFEYFSETQRNKGNFPGRFSGRQFSNSRSEMNVSTLELGDSALYLCASSSLSPLSGANVLTFGAGSRLTVL.

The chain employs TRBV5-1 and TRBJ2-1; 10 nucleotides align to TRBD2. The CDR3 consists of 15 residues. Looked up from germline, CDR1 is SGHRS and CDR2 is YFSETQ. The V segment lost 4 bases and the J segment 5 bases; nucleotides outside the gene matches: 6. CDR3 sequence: CASSLLAGVNNEQFF. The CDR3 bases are TGCGCCAGCAGCCTTCTAGCGGGGGTTAACAATGAGCAGTTCTTC.

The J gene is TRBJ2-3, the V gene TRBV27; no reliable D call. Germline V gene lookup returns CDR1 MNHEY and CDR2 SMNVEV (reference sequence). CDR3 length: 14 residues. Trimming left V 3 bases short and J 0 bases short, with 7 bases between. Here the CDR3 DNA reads TGTGCCAGCAGTTTGACGGAGAGCACAGATACGCAGTATTTT. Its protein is CASSLTESTDTQYF.